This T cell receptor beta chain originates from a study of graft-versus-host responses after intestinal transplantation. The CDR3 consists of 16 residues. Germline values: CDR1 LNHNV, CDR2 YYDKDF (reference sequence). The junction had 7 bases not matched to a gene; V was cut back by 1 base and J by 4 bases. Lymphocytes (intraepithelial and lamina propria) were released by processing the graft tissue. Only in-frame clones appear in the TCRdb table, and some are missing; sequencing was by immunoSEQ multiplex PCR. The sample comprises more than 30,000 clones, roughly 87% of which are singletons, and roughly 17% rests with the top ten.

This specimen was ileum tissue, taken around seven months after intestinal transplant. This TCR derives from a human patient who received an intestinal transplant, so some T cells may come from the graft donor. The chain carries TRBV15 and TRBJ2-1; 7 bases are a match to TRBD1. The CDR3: CATSRGRTGPYNEQFF. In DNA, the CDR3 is TGTGCCACCAGCAGAGGGAGGACAGGCCCATACAATGAGCAGTTCTTC.